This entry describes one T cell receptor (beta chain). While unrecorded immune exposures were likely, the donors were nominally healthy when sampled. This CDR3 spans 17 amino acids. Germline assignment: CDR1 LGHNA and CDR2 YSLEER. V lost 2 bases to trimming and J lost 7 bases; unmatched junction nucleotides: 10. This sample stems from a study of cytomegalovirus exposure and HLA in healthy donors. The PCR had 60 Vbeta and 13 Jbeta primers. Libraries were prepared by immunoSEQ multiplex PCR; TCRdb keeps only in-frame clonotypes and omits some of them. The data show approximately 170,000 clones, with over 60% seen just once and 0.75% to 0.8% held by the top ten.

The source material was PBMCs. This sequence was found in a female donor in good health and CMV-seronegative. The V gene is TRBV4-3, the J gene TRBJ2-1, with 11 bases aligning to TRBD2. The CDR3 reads CASSQPTTSGVGNEQFF. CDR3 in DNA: TGCGCCAGCAGCCAACCCACGACTAGCGGGGTGGGGAATGAGCAGTTCTTC.